The 14 T cell receptor beta chains below all came from one sample that was sequenced in a study of blood T cells in healthy people across ages. With a J-beta primer mix and a sample-barcoded 5' primer, a second PCR ran about 6 to 11 cycles. From the 5' RACE reads, TCRdb called clonotypes with MiXCR, one entry per CDR3 protein. The table records some 1,000,000 distinct CDR3 sequences, roughly a quarter of them present only once. This sample was shared with a second study, whose subject was T cells of mothers and their children.

Sequences were obtained from blood. These receptor sequences come from a girl aged 2-10 years in good health.

This clonotype was seen at least ten times. The J gene is TRBJ2-5, the V gene TRBV6-5; 15 bases match TRBD2. There are 19 residues in the CDR3. Trimming cost V 2 bases and J 4 bases; bases outside gene matches: 11. The germline V gene has CDR1 MNHEY and CDR2 SVGAGI. The CDR3 reads CASSYGPPGLAGGLETQYF. The CDR3 region has the DNA TGTGCCAGCAGTTACGGACCCCCGGGACTAGCGGGAGGTCTAGAGACCCAGTACTTC.

Only a few counts were recorded for this clonotype. This CDR3 reads CSALGPDQQETQYF. The CDR3, as DNA: TGCAGTGCCCTAGGGCCGGACCAGCAAGAGACCCAGTACTTC. The V gene is TRBV20-1, the J gene TRBJ2-5; no clear D. The CDR3 is made up of 14 amino acids. V was shortened by 6 bases and J by 2 bases, with 16 bases between the two germline ends. Germline CDR1 reads DFQATT; CDR2 reads SNEGSKA (reference sequence).

This clonotype appeared many times. This chain links TRBV9 with TRBJ1-5; D is perhaps TRBD1 (5 bases). CDR3 length: 15 residues. Trimming removed 0 bases from V and 4 bases from J, with 11 bases in between. Germline assignment: CDR1 SGDLS and CDR2 YYNGEE. CDR3 sequence: CASSVDGGENQPQHF. CDR3 DNA sequence: TGTGCCAGCAGCGTAGATGGAGGGGAGAATCAGCCCCAGCATTTT.

Only a few counts were recorded for this clonotype. The chain recombines TRBV7-6 with TRBJ2-5; 7 bases align to TRBD2. The CDR3 covers 15 residues. V lost 4 bases to trimming and J lost 2 bases; unmatched junction nucleotides: 7. The germline gives CDR1 SGHVS, CDR2 FNYEAQ. The DNA for the CDR3 is TGTGCCAGCAGCTCATATCGGGGGGATCAAGAGACCCAGTACTTC. It specifies CASSSYRGDQETQYF. Complete variable domain (other parts from reference TRBV7-6 and TRBJ2-5): GAGVSQSPRYKVTKRGQDVALRCDPISGHVSLYWYRQALGQGPEFLTYFNYEAQQDKSGLPNDRFSAERPEGSISTLTIQRTEQRDSAMYRCASSSYRGDQETQYFGPGTRLLVL.

This clonotype was seen just once. The rearrangement links TRBV20-1 to TRBJ1-3; D might be TRBD1 (5 bases). There are 17 residues in the CDR3. Trimming removed 6 bases at V and 0 bases at J, with 21 bases between. Germline values: CDR1 DFQATT, CDR2 SNEGSKA (reference sequence). The CDR3 is CSARFGGEGYSGNTIYF. The CDR3 coding sequence is TGCAGTGCCCGGTTCGGAGGGGAGGGTTACTCTGGAAACACCATATATTTT.

V is TRBV7-9 and J is TRBJ1-4; unclear D gene. Trimming left V 5 bases short and J 0 bases short, with 16 bases between. This CDR3 is built from 17 residues. Per the germline V gene, CDR1 is SEHNR and CDR2 is FQNEAQ (reference sequence). The CDR3 DNA reads as TGTGCCAGCAGCCCGAGACTCTACACGTCAACTAATGAAAAACTGTTTTTT. Its protein product is CASSPRLYTSTNEKLFF. Full variable domain (remainder filled in from reference TRBV7-9 and TRBJ1-4): DTGVSQNPRHKITKRGQNVTFRCDPISEHNRLYWYRQTLGQGPEFLTYFQNEAQLEKSRLLSDRFSAERPKGSFSTLEIQRTEQGDSAMYLCASSPRLYTSTNEKLFFGSGTQLSVL.

This chain joins TRBV12-3 or TRBV12-4 and TRBJ2-2; D gene ambiguous. The CDR3 totals 10 residues. The V end was cut by 8 bases, the J end by 7 bases, with 5 bases between. The CDR3 reads CASGYGELFF. The CDR3 DNA sequence: TGTGCCAGCGGATACGGGGAGCTGTTTTTT.

This clonotype appeared once. CDR3 residues: CASGHGTGEAKNIQYF. CDR3 nucleotides: TGTGCTAGTGGTCACGGGACAGGGGAGGCCAAAAACATTCAGTACTTC. The chain couples TRBV12-5 to TRBJ2-4; 10 bases align to TRBD1. In germline, CDR1 is LGHNT, CDR2 FRNRAP. Trimming took 5 bases from V and 1 from J; bases not matched to a gene: 5. The CDR3 totals 16 residues.

This clonotype occurred many times. This chain connects TRBV7-9 to TRBJ2-7; D gene unclear. Per germline, CDR1 SEHNR and CDR2 FQNEAQ (reference sequence). This CDR3 has 12 residues. The V end was cut by 3 bases, the J end by 3 bases, with 6 bases between. The CDR3 nucleotides read TGTGCCAGCAGCTTGGCCAACTACGAGCAGTACTTC. Encoded protein: CASSLANYEQYF.

V usage is TRBV27 and J usage is TRBJ1-2, with D perhaps TRBD1 (5 bases). This CDR3 contains 13 residues. The germline V gene encodes CDR1 MNHEY and CDR2 SMNVEV (reference sequence). The V and J ends lost 1 base and 6 bases respectively, with 9 bases between them. Here the CDR3 reads CASSLFWGDGYTF. The CDR3 DNA is TGTGCCAGCAGTTTATTTTGGGGGGATGGCTACACCTTC.

This clonotype has only a few counts. V is TRBV9 and J is TRBJ2-5; 11 nucleotides match TRBD1. The CDR3 extends over 16 amino acids. V lost 4 bases, J lost 2 bases, and 7 bases stayed unmatched. Germline V gives CDR1 SGDLS, CDR2 YYNGEE. In nucleotides, the CDR3 is TGTGCCAGCAGCTCCGGGGGACAGGGGGTGCAAGAGACCCAGTACTTC. It is translated as CASSSGGQGVQETQYF.

This clonotype has just a few counts. This chain joins TRBV19 and TRBJ2-5, with TRBD2 matching 7 bases. The last part of the DNA fits TRBJ2-7 better; the J call may be wrong. Germline CDR1 and CDR2: LNHDA and SQIVND (reference sequence). The CDR3 totals 15 residues. In DNA form, the CDR3 reads TGTGCCAGTGGGATTAGCGGGTCTAGCTCCTACGAGCAGTACTTC. Its protein product is CASGISGSSSYEQYF.

This clonotype was found a few times. CDR3 DNA sequence: TGTGCCGGTACAGGAGACTCTAACTATGGCTACACCTTC. It translates to CAGTGDSNYGYTF. The V call is TRBV7-2, the J call TRBJ1-2, with TRBD1 as a possible D gene (5 bases). The germline V and J ends were trimmed by 11 bases and 0 bases, with 13 bases remaining between them. Germline V gene data show CDR1 as SGHTA and CDR2 as FQGNSA. CDR3 length equals 13 residues.

This chain connects TRBV7-2 to TRBJ1-4, with D maybe TRBD1 (5 bases). The CDR3 runs to 15 residues. Germline loops: CDR1 SGHTA, CDR2 FQGNSA. V lost 0 bases to trimming and J lost 3 bases, with 8 bases between them. The CDR3 DNA is TGTGCCAGCAGCTTAGCAGGCAGGGCTAATGAAAAACTGTTTTTT. Protein product: CASSLAGRANEKLFF.